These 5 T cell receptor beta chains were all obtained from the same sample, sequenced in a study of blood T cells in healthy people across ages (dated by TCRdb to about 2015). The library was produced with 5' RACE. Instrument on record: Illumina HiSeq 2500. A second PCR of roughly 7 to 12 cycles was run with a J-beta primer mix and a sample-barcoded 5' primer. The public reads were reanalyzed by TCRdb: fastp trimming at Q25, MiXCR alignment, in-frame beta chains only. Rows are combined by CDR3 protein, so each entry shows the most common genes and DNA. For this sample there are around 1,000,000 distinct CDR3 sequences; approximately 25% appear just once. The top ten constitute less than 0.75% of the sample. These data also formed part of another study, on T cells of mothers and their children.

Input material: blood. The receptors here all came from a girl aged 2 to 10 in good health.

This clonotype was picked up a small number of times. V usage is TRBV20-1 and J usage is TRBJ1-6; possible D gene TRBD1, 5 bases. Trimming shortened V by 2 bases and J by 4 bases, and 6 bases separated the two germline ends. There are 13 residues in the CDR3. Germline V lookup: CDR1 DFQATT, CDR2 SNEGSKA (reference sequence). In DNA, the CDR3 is TGCAGTGCTAGACAGGGTTATAATTCACCCCTCCACTTT. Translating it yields CSARQGYNSPLHF.

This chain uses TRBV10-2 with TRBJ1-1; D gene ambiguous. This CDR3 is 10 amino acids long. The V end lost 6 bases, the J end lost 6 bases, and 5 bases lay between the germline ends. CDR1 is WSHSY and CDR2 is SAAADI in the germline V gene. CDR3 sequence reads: CASRDAEAFF. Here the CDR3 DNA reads TGCGCCAGCAGGGACGCTGAAGCTTTCTTT.

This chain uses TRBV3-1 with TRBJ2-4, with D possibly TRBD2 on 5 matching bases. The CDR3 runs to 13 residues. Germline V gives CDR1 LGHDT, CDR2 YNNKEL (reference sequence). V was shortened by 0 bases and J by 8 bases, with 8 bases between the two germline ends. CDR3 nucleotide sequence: TGTGCCAGCAGCCAAGATATCGGGGACATTCAGTACTTC. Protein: CASSQDIGDIQYF.

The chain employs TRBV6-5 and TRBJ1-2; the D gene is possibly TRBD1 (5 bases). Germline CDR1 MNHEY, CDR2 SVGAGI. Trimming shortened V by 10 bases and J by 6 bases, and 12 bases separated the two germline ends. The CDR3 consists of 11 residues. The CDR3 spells CAIWGTNGYTF. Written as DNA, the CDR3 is TGTGCCATCTGGGGCACTAATGGCTACACCTTC.

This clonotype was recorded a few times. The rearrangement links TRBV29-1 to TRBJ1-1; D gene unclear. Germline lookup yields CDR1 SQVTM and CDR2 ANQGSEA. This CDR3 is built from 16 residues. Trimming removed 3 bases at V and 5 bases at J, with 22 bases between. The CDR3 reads CSVDSRGWGGKTEAFF. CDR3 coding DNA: TGCAGCGTTGATTCCCGTGGGTGGGGTGGAAAGACTGAAGCTTTCTTT.